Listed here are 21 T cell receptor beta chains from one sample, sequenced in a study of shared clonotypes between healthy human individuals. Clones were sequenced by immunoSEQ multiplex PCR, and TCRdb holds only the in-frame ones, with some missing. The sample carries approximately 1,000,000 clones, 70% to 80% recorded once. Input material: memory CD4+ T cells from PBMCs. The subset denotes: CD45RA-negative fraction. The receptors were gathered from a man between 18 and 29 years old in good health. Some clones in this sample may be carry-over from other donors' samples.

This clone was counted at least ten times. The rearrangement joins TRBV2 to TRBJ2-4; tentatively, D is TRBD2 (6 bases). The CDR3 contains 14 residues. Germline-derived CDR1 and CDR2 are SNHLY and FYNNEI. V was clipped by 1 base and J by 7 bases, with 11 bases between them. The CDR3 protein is CASSEVSRGNIQYF. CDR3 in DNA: TGTGCCAGCAGTGAAGTCAGCCGGGGGAACATTCAGTACTTC.

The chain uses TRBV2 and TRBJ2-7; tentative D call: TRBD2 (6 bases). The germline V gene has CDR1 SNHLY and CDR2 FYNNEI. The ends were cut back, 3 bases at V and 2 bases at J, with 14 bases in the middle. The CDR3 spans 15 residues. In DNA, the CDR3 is TGTGCCAGCAGTGATACACGGGAGTGGACCTACGAGCAGTACTTC. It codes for CASSDTREWTYEQYF.

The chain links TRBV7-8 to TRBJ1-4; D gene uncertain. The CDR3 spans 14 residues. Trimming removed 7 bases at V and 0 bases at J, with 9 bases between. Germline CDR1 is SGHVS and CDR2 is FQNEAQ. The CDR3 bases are TGTGCCAGCACCTACACAGCAACTAATGAAAAACTGTTTTTT. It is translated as CASTYTATNEKLFF. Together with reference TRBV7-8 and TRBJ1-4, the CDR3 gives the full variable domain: GAGVSQSPRYKVAKRGQDVALRCDPISGHVSLFWYQQALGQGPEFLTYFQNEAQLDKSGLPSDRFFAERPEGSVSTLKIQRTQQEDSAVYLCASTYTATNEKLFFGSGTQLSVL.

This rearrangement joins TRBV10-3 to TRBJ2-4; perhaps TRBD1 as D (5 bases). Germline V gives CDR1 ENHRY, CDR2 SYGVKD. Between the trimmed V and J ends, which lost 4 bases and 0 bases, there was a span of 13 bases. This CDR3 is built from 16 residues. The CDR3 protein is CAISVGLDTAKNIQYF. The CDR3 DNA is TGTGCCATCAGTGTTGGGCTGGACACAGCCAAAAACATTCAGTACTTC.

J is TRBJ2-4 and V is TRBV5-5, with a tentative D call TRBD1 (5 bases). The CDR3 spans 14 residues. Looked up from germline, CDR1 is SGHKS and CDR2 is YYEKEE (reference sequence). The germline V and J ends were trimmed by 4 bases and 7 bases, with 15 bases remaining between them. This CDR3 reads CASSLDSTMNIQYF. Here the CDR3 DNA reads TGTGCCAGCAGCCTAGACAGCACCATGAACATTCAGTACTTC.

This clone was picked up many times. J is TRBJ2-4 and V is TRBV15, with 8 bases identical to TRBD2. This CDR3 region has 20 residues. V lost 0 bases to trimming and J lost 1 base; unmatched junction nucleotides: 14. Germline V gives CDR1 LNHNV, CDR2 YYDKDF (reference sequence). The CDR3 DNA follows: TGTGCCACCAGCAGAGATCAGGAAGGCACGGGAGGGCGGGCCAAAAACATTCAGTACTTC. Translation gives CATSRDQEGTGGRAKNIQYF.

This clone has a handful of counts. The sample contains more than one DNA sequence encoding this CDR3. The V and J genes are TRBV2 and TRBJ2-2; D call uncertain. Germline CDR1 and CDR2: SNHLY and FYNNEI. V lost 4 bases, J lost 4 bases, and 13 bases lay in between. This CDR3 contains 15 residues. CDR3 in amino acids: CASSVVRPVTGELFF. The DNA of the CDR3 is TGTGCCAGCAGTGTTGTGCGGCCGGTCACCGGGGAGCTGTTTTTT.

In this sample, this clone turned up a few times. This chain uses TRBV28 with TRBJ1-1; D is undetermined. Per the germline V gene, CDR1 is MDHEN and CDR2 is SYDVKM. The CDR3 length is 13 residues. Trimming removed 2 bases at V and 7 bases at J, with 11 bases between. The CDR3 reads CASSLHGGIEAFF. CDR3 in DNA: TGTGCCAGCAGTTTACACGGCGGGATTGAAGCTTTCTTT.

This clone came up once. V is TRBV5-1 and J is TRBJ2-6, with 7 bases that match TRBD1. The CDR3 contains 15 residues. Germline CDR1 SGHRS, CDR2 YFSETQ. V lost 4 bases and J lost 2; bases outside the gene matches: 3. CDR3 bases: TGCGCCAGCAGCGAGGGGGCGCCTGGGGCCAACGTCCTGACTTTC. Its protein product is CASSEGAPGANVLTF. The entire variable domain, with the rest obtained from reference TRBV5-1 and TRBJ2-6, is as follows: KAGVTQTPRYLIKTRGQQVTLSCSPISGHRSVSWYQQTPGQGLQFLFEYFSETQRNKGNFPGRFSGRQFSNSRSEMNVSTLELGDSALYLCASSEGAPGANVLTFGAGSRLTVL.

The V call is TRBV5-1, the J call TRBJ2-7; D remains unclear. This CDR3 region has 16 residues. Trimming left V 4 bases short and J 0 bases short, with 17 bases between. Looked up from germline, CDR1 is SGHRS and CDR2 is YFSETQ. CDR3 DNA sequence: TGCGCCAGCAGCCCTACCGGTTTTGGAGCCTCCTACGAGCAGTACTTC. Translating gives CASSPTGFGASYEQYF.

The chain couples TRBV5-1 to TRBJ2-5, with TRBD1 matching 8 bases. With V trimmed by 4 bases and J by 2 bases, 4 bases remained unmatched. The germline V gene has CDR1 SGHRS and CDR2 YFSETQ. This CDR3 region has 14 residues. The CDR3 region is CASSRRTGQETQYF. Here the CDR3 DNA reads TGCGCCAGCAGCCGAAGGACAGGGCAAGAGACCCAGTACTTC.

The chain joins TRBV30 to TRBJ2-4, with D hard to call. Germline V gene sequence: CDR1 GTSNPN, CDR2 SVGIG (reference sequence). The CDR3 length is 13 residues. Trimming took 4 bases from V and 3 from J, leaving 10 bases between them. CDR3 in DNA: TGTGCCTGGACCCCTCCAGGCAAAAACATTCAGTACTTC. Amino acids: CAWTPPGKNIQYF.

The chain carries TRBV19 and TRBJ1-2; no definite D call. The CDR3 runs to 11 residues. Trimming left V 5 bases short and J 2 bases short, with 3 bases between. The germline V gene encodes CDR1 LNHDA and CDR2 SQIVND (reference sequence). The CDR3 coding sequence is TGTGCCAGTAGTCCCAACTATGGCTACACCTTC. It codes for CASSPNYGYTF. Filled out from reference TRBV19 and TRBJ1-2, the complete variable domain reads DGGITQSPKYLFRKEGQNVTLSCEQNLNHDAMYWYRQDPGQGLRLIYYSQIVNDFQKGDIAEGYSVSREKKESFPLTVTSAQKNPTAFYLCASSPNYGYTFGSGTRLTVV.

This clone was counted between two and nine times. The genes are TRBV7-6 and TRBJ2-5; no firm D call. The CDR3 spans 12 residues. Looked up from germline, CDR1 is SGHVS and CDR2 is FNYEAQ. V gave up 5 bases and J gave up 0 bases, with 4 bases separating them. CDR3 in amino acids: CASSPDQETQYF. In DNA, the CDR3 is TGTGCCAGCAGCCCCGACCAAGAGACCCAGTACTTC.

The CDR3 protein is CASSRMPGGSYEQYF. CDR3 DNA sequence: TGTGCCAGCAGCCGGATGCCTGGGGGCTCCTACGAGCAGTACTTC. This chain connects TRBV11-1 to TRBJ2-7; D assignment may be TRBD1 or TRBD2 (5 bases each). This CDR3 has 15 residues. The germline CDR1 and CDR2 sequences are SGHAT and FQDESV (reference sequence). Trimming pared 5 bases from V and 0 bases from J, leaving 14 bases between.

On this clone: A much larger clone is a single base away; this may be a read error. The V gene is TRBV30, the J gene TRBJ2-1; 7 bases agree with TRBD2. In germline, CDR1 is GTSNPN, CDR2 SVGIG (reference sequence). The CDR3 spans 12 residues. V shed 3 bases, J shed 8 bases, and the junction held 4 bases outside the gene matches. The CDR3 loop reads CAWSAGVDEQFF. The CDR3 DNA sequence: TGTGCCTGGAGCGCGGGAGTGGATGAGCAGTTCTTC. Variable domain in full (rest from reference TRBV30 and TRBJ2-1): SQTIHQWPATLVQPVGSPLSLECTVEGTSNPNLYWYRQAAGRGLQLLFYSVGIGQISSEVPQNLSASRPQDRQFILSSKKLLLSDSGFYLCAWSAGVDEQFFGPGTRLTVL.

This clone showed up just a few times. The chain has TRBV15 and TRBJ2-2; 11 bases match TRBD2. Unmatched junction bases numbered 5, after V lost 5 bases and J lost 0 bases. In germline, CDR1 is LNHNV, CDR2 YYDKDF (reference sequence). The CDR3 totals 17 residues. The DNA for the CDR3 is TGTGCCACCAGCGGGCTAGCGGGGGGCACGAACACCGGGGAGCTGTTTTTT. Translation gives CATSGLAGGTNTGELFF.

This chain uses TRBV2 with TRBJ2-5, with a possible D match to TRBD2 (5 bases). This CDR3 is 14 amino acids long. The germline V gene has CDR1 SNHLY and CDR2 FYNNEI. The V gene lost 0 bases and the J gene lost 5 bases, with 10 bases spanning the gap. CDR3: CASSEALGEETQYF. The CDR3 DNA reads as TGTGCCAGCAGTGAAGCACTCGGGGAGGAGACCCAGTACTTC. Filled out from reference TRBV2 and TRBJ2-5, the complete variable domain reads EPEVTQTPSHQVTQMGQEVILRCVPISNHLYFYWYRQILGQKVEFLVSFYNNEISEKSEIFDDQFSVERPDGSNFTLKIRSTKLEDSAMYFCASSEALGEETQYFGPGTRLLVL.

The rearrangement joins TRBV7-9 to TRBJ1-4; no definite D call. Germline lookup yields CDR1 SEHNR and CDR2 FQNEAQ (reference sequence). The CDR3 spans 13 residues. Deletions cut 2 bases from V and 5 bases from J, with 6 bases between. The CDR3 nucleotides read TGTGCCAGCAGCTTACGGGGAAATGAAAAACTGTTTTTT. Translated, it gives CASSLRGNEKLFF.

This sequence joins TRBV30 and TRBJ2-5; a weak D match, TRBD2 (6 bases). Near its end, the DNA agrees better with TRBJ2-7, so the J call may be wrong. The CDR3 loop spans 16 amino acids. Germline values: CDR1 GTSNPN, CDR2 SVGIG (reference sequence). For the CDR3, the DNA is TGTGCCTGGAGTTCCCCAAGCGGGTCCTTAACCTACGAGCAGTACTTC. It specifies CAWSSPSGSLTYEQYF.

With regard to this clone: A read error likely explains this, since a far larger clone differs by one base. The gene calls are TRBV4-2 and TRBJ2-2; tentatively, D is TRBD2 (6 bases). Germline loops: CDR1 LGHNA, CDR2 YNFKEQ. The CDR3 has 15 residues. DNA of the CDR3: TGTGCCAGCAGCCAAGTTTCCAGGAACACCGGGGGGCTGTTTTTT. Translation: CASSQVSRNTGGLFF.